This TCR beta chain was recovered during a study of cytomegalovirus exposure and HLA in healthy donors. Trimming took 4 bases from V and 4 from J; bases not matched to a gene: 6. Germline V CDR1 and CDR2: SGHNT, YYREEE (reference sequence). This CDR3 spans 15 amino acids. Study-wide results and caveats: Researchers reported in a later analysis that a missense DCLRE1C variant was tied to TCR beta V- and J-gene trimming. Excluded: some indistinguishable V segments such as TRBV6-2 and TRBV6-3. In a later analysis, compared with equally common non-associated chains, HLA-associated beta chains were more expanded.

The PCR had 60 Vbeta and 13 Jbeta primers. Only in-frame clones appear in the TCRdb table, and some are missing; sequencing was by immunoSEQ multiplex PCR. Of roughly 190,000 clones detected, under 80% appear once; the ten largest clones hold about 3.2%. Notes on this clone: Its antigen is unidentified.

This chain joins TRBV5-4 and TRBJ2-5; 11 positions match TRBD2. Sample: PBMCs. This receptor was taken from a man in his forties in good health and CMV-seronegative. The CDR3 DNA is TGTGCCAGCAGCATCCGACTAGCGGGGTTAGAGACCCAGTACTTC. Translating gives CASSIRLAGLETQYF.